These 19 T cell receptor beta chains were all obtained from the same sample, sequenced in a study of vaccination effects on CD4 cells after COVID-19 (dated 2022 in TCRdb). Antigens of these TCRs are unknown. The ViraFEST assay stimulated PBMC with viral peptide pools and then used TCR sequencing to identify antigen-specific CD4+ T cell clonotypes by expansion. After 10 days of culture, CD4+ T cells were isolated with the EasySep CD4+ T cell isolation kit. None of the healthy vaccine recipients had a prior SARS-CoV-2 infection, which was confirmed by nucleocapsid antibody tests that came back negative both before and after vaccination. Libraries came from the immunoSEQ multiplex PCR assay. Sourced from immuneACCESS, this table was stored by TCRdb with only in-frame sequences that have V and J called. A share of the clones is absent; for the studies checked, an unresolved V gene accounts for under half, and the remainder has no known explanation. This sample comprises 20,000 to 30,000 clones, about 74% of them detected only once. Approximately 10% of the sample goes to the ten largest clones.

The sample was CD4+ T cells from PBMCs cultured with HCoV-NL63 spike peptides, taken before COVID-19 vaccination. The intended sense of this specimen's cell subset or site label: HCoV-NL63 spike overlapping peptide pool stimulation. These receptor sequences come from a human donor who received a COVID-19 vaccine.

This clone was counted a few times. This chain joins TRBV7-9 and TRBJ2-3; the D is unclear. The V gene lost 5 bases and the J gene lost 0 bases, with 6 bases spanning the gap. Germline V gene sequence: CDR1 SEHNR, CDR2 FQNEAQ (reference sequence). This CDR3 is built from 13 residues. The CDR3 region has the DNA TGTGCCAGCAGCAGAGGCAGCACAGATACGCAGTATTTT. It yields the protein CASSRGSTDTQYF.

This clone was observed once. V usage is TRBV23-1 and J usage is TRBJ2-7; TRBD1 matches 9 bases. TRBV23-1 is an open reading frame, and its role is uncertain. The junction had 4 bases not matched to a gene; V was cut back by 7 bases and J by 3 bases. The CDR3 is 13 amino acids. The CDR3 region is CASTRTGVYEQYF. For the CDR3, the DNA is TGCGCCAGCACCCGGACAGGGGTCTACGAGCAGTACTTC.

V gene TRBV21-1 combines with J gene TRBJ2-7; the table calls TRBD2, which could not be checked here. TRBV21-1 counts as a pseudogene. The CDR3 contains 15 residues. Here the CDR3 reads CASSAQATETYEQYF. The CDR3 DNA reads TGTGCCAGCAGCGCGCAAGCGACGGAGACCTACGAGCAGTACTTC.

This chain joins TRBV5-5 and TRBJ2-3, with 9 bases fitting TRBD2. The CDR3 consists of 14 residues. Germline V gene data show CDR1 as SGHKS and CDR2 as YYEKEE (reference sequence). V lost 4 bases and J lost 4; bases outside the gene matches: 4. CDR3 in amino acids: CASSIRLAADTQYF. In nucleotides, the CDR3 is TGTGCCAGCAGCATCAGACTAGCGGCAGATACGCAGTATTTT. Full variable domain (missing parts from reference TRBV5-5 and TRBJ2-3): DAGVTQSPTHLIKTRGQQVTLRCSPISGHKSVSWYQQVLGQGPQFIFQYYEKEERGRGNFPDRFSARQFPNYSSELNVNALLLGDSALYLCASSIRLAADTQYFGPGTRLTVL.

This chain connects TRBV10-2 to TRBJ1-1; D unclear. CDR1 and CDR2 (germline): WSHSY, SAAADI. V lost 5 bases, J lost 1 base, and 8 bases lay in between. This CDR3 contains 13 residues. CDR3 coding DNA: TGCGCCAGCAGTAGAGATTCGAACACTGAAGCTTTCTTT. This encodes CASSRDSNTEAFF.

This clone was seen only once. This chain uses TRBV12-3 or TRBV12-4 with TRBJ2-7; D gene unclear. The CDR3 has 12 residues. Trimming pared 6 bases from V and 2 bases from J, leaving 8 bases between. The CDR3 bases are TGTGCCAGCAGCCACACCGCCTACGAGCAGTACTTC. Encoded protein: CASSHTAYEQYF.

This chain connects TRBV12-3 or TRBV12-4 to TRBJ1-1; maybe TRBD1 (5 bases). Deletions cut 5 bases from V and 0 bases from J, with 7 bases between. The CDR3 runs to 13 residues. The CDR3 nucleotides read TGTGCCAGCAGTCCGACAGTGAACACTGAAGCTTTCTTT. Its translation is CASSPTVNTEAFF.

The gene calls are TRBV6-5 and TRBJ2-7, with D perhaps TRBD1 (6 bases). With 8 bases removed from V and 4 bases from J, the gap between germline ends came to 9 bases. This CDR3 is built from 11 residues. In germline, CDR1 is MNHEY, CDR2 SVGAGI. CDR3 DNA: TGTGCCAGCCAGGGGCCGTACGAGCAGTACTTC. Translated, it gives CASQGPYEQYF.

In its sample, this clone was seen a few times. The V call is TRBV14, the J call TRBJ2-2, with D unresolved. Trimming took 1 base from V and 8 from J, leaving 8 bases between them. The germline V gene encodes CDR1 SGHDN and CDR2 FVKESK. This CDR3 comprises 13 residues. The CDR3 is CASSQVRQGELFF. CDR3 nucleotides: TGTGCCAGCAGCCAAGTACGGCAAGGGGAGCTGTTTTTT. The entire variable domain, with the rest obtained from reference TRBV14 and TRBJ2-2, is as follows: EAGVTQFPSHSVIEKGQTVTLRCDPISGHDNLYWYRRVMGKEIKFLLHFVKESKQDESGMPNNRFLAERTGGTYSTLKVQPAELEDSGVYFCASSQVRQGELFFGEGSRLTVL.

The gene calls are TRBV19 and TRBJ1-2, with D unclear. Trimming removed 6 bases at V and 2 bases at J, with 13 bases between. This CDR3 is 14 amino acids long. Germline V lookup: CDR1 LNHDA, CDR2 SQIVND (reference sequence). The CDR3, as DNA: TGTGCCAGTAGCGCCGTCGAAATAAACTATGGCTACACCTTC. It is translated as CASSAVEINYGYTF.

The J gene is TRBJ1-1, the V gene TRBV2, with 9 nucleotides matching TRBD1. Germline loops: CDR1 SNHLY, CDR2 FYNNEI. This CDR3 is 14 amino acids long. V dropped 6 bases and J dropped 4; count of bases not matched to a gene: 6. This CDR3 is CASRPDRGSTEAFF. CDR3 in DNA: TGTGCCAGCAGACCCGACAGGGGGAGCACTGAAGCTTTCTTT.

V usage is TRBV18 and J usage is TRBJ2-2; 9 bases match TRBD1. The CDR3 has 15 amino acids. J gave up 7 bases and V 3 bases, and 6 bases lay outside the gene matches. Germline V gene data show CDR1 as KGHSH and CDR2 as LQKENI. The CDR3 DNA reads as TGTGCCAGCTCACCGGGACAGGGACAAAACGGGGAGCTGTTTTTT. Its translation: CASSPGQGQNGELFF. The full variable domain, in which reference TRBV18 and TRBJ2-2 provide the parts outside the CDR3, is NAGVMQNPRHLVRRRGQEARLRCSPMKGHSHVYWYRQLPEEGLKFMVYLQKENIIDESGMPKERFSAEFPKEGPSILRIQQVVRGDSAAYFCASSPGQGQNGELFFGEGSRLTVL.

V usage is TRBV5-1 and J usage is TRBJ2-5; D uncertain. V shed 2 bases and J shed 3 bases, with 8 bases lying between them. The germline V gene encodes CDR1 SGHRS and CDR2 YFSETQ. The CDR3 is made up of 13 amino acids. The DNA for the CDR3 is TGCGCCAGCAGCTTTGACCGGAAAGAGACCCAGTACTTC. This gives the protein CASSFDRKETQYF.

V is TRBV2 and J is TRBJ2-5, with D hard to call. CDR1 is SNHLY and CDR2 is FYNNEI in the germline V gene. Trimming shortened V by 6 bases and J by 5 bases, and 13 bases separated the two germline ends. CDR3 length: 13 residues. The CDR3 protein is CASRQTAEETQYF. The CDR3 region has the DNA TGTGCCAGCAGGCAGACCGCGGAGGAGACCCAGTACTTC. Using reference TRBV2 and TRBJ2-5 for the parts outside the CDR3, the full variable domain is EPEVTQTPSHQVTQMGQEVILRCVPISNHLYFYWYRQILGQKVEFLVSFYNNEISEKSEIFDDQFSVERPDGSNFTLKIRSTKLEDSAMYFCASRQTAEETQYFGPGTRLLVL.

The chain couples TRBV5-1 to TRBJ2-3, with 10 nucleotides matching TRBD2. The CDR3 runs 16 residues. V shed 4 bases, J shed 0 bases, and the junction held 5 bases outside the gene matches. CDR1 SGHRS and CDR2 YFSETQ come from the germline V gene. The CDR3 sequence: CASSPGLAASTDTQYF. The CDR3 bases are TGCGCCAGCAGCCCCGGACTAGCGGCTAGCACAGATACGCAGTATTTT.

CDR3 sequence: CASSYSTVYNSPLHF. CDR3 bases: TGTGCCAGCAGTTACTCGACAGTGTATAATTCACCCCTCCACTTT. This chain connects TRBV6-5 to TRBJ1-6, with D tentatively TRBD1 (5 bases). Germline V gene sequence: CDR1 MNHEY, CDR2 SVGAGI. V lost 0 bases to trimming and J lost 4 bases, with 7 bases between them. The CDR3 has 15 residues.

The V and J genes are TRBV6-1 and TRBJ2-7; 14 bases line up with TRBD2. Germline trimming cut 3 bases from V and 7 bases from J; bases unmatched to any gene: 5. The CDR3 runs 15 residues. Germline CDR1 reads MNHNS; CDR2 reads SASEGT. The CDR3 here is CASSDPGLAGEEQYF. The CDR3 bases are TGTGCCAGCAGTGATCCGGGACTAGCGGGAGAAGAGCAGTACTTC.

J is TRBJ2-5 and V is TRBV10-1; D remains unclear. The length of the CDR3 is 14 residues. Germline V gene data show CDR1 as WNHNN and CDR2 as SYGVQD (reference sequence). The ends were cut back, 4 bases at V and 5 bases at J, with 14 bases in the middle. The CDR3, as DNA: TGCGCCAGCAGTGGGACGGCTCATGGGGAGACCCAGTACTTC. Residues: CASSGTAHGETQYF.

V is TRBV4-1 and J is TRBJ2-5; 8 bases map to TRBD2. The V and J ends lost 0 bases and 4 bases, in that order; junction bases with no gene match: 7. This CDR3 has 16 residues. The germline gives CDR1 MGHRA, CDR2 YSYEKL. The CDR3 bases are TGCGCCAGCAGCCAAGAAGGAAGGCGGGAGGCAGAGACCCAGTACTTC. As protein: CASSQEGRREAETQYF.